This TCR beta chain emerged from a study of regulatory T cells in long-lasting Graves disease. Of note for this clonotype: Its target is not known.

Trimming cost V 4 bases and J 3 bases, with 15 bases left between them. CDR1 SNHLY and CDR2 FYNNEI come from the germline V gene. This CDR3 has 15 amino acids. Library construction for TCR beta used iRepertoire HTBI primers and Arm-PCR of CDR3 regions. TCRdb analysed the multiplex PCR reads with MiXCR anew, one entry per CDR3 protein. The table lists 530,000 or so distinct CDR3 sequences, about 16% of them singletons. General study findings and limits: Whereas new patients shared about a thousand public clonotypes, persistent patients shared more, at 2,500 to 3,500.

Time point in this sample: newly diagnosed GD, antithyroid drugs for less than 3 months. The TCR library used RNA extracted from PBMCs. Patients hailed from an endocrinology department in Xi'an, China. The data also belong to a second study, concerning T cells in Graves' hyperthyroidism and ophthalmopathy. That paper notes: Investigators excluded patients with uncontrolled infection, other autoimmune disease, pregnancy or lactation. Appearing also in blood were most of the thyroid clonotypes expanded above 0.001.

The chain joins TRBV2 to TRBJ1-1; TRBD1 might be the D (6 bases). The receptor's source is a young man with Graves disease. The sequences come from peripheral blood mononuclear cells (PBMCs), collected at new diagnosis, from a patient treated with antithyroid drugs. The CDR3 loop reads CASSGLDSDDTEAFF. CDR3 coding DNA: TGTGCCAGCAGTGGGTTGGACAGCGATGACACTGAAGCTTTCTTT.